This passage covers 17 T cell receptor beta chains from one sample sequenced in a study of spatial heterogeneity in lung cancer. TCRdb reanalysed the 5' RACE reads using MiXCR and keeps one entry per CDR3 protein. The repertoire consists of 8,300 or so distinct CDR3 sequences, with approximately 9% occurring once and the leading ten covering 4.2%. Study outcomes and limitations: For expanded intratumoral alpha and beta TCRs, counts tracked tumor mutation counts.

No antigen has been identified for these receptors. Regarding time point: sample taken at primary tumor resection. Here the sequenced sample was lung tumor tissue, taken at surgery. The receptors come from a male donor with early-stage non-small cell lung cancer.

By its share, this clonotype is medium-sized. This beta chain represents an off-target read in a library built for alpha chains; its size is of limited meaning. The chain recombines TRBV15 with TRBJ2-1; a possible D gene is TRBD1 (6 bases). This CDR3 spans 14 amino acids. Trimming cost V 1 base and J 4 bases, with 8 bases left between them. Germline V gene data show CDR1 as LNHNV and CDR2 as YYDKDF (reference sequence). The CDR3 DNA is TGTGCCACCAGCAGAGTTACAGGGTACAATGAGCAGTTCTTC. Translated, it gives CATSRVTGYNEQFF.

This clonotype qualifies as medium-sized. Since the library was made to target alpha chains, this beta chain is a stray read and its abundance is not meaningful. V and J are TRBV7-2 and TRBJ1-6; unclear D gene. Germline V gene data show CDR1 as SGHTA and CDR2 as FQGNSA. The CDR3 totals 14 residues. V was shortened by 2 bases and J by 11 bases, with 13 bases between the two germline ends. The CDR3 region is CASSLTRESAPLHF. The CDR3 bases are TGTGCCAGCAGCTTAACGAGGGAGAGTGCACCCCTCCACTTT.

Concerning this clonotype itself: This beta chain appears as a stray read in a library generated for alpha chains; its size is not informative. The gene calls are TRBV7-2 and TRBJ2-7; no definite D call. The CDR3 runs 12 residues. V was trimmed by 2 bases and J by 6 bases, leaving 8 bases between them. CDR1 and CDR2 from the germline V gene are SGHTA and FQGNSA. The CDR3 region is CASSLKFSEQYF. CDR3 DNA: TGTGCCAGCAGCTTAAAATTTAGCGAGCAGTACTTC.

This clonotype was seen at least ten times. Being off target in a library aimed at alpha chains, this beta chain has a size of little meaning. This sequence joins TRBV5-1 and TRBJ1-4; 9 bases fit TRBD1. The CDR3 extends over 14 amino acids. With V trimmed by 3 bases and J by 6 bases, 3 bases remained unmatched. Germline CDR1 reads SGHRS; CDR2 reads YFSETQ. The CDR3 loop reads CASSSGQGDEKLFF. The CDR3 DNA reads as TGCGCCAGCAGCTCGGGACAGGGAGATGAAAAACTGTTTTTT.

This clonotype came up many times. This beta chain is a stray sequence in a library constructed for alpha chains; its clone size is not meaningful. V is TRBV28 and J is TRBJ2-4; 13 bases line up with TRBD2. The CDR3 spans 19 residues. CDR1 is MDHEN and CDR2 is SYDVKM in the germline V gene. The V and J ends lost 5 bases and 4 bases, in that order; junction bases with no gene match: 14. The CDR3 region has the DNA TGTGCCAGCAGTGGCGGACTAGCGGGAGTTCTGTCGGGGAAAAACATTCAGTACTTC. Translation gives CASSGGLAGVLSGKNIQYF.

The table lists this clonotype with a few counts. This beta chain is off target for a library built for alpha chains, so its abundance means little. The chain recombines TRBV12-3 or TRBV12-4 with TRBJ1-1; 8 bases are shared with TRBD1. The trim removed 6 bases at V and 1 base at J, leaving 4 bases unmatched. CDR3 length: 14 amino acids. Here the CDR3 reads CASRNRGRNTEAFF. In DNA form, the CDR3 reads TGTGCCAGCAGAAACAGGGGGAGGAACACTGAAGCTTTCTTT.

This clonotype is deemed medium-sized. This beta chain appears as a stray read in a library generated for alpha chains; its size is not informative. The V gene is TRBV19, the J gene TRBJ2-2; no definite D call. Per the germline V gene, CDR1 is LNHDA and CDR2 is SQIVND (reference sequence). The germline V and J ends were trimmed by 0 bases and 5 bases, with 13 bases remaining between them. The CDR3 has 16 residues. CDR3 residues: CASSIDAGQLTGELFF. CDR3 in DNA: TGTGCCAGTAGTATAGACGCAGGTCAGCTTACCGGGGAGCTGTTTTTT.

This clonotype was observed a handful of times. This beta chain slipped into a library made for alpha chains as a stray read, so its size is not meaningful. The chain's CDR3 is CASSTSTGTGEETQYF. For the CDR3, the DNA is TGTGCCAGCAGCACGTCTACCGGGACAGGGGAGGAGACCCAGTACTTC. The chain carries TRBV9 and TRBJ2-5; 10 bases are shared with TRBD1. Germline CDR1 reads SGDLS; CDR2 reads YYNGEE. The J segment lost 5 bases and the V segment lost 4 bases, leaving 11 bases of the junction unmatched. There are 16 residues in the CDR3. Based on the CDR3 plus reference TRBV9 and TRBJ2-5, the full variable domain is DSGVTQTPKHLITATGQRVTLRCSPRSGDLSVYWYQQSLDQGLQFLIQYYNGEERAKGNILERFSAQQFPDLHSELNLSSLELGDSALYFCASSTSTGTGEETQYFGPGTRLLVL.

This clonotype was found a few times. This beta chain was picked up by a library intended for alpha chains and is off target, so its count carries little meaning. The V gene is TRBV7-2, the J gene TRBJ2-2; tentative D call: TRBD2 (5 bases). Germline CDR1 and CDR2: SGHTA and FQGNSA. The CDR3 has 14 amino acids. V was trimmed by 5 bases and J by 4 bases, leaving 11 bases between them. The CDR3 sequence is CASSRSGVTGELFF. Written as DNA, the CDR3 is TGTGCCAGCAGCCGGAGCGGCGTCACCGGGGAGCTGTTTTTT.

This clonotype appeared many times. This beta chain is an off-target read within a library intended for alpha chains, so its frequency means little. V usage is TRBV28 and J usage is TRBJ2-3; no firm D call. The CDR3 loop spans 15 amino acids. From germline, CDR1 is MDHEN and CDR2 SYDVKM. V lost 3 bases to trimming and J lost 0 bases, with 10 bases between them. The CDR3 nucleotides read TGTGCCAGCAGTTTGTGGCAGTCTAGCACAGATACGCAGTATTTT. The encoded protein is CASSLWQSSTDTQYF. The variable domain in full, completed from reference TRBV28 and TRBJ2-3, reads DVKVTQSSRYLVKRTGEKVFLECVQDMDHENMFWYRQDPGLGLRLIYFSYDVKMKEKGDIPEGYSVSREKKERFSLILESASTNQTSMYLCASSLWQSSTDTQYFGPGTRLTVL.

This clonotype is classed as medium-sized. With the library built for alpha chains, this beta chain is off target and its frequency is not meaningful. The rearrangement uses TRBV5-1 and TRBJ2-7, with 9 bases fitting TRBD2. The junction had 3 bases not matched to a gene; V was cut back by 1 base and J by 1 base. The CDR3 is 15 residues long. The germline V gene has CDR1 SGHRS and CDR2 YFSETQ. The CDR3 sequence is CASSLILAGSYEQYF. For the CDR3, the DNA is TGCGCCAGCAGCTTGATTCTAGCGGGATCCTACGAGCAGTACTTC.

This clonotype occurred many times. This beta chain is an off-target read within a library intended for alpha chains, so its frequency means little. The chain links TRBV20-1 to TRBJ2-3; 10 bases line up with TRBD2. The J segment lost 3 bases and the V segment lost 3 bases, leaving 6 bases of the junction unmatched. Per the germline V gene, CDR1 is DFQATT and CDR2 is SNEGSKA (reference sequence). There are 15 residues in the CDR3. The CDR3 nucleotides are TGCAGTGCTAGCTTCCTAGCGGGGGCAACAGATACGCAGTATTTT. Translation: CSASFLAGATDTQYF.

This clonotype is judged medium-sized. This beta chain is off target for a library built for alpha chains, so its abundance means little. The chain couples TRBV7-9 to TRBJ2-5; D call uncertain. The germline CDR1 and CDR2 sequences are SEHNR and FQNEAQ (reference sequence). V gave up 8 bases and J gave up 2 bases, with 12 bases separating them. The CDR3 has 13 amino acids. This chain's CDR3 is CASVRAGQETQYF. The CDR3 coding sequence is TGTGCCAGCGTCCGAGCAGGACAAGAGACCCAGTACTTC.

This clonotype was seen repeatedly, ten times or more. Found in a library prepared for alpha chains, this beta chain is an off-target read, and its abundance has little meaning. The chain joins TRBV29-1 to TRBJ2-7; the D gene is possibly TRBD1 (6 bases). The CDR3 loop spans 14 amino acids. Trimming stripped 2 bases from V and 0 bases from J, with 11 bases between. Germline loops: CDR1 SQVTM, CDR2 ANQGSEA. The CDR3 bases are TGCAGCGTTGAAACGGTCAGGGGCTCCTACGAGCAGTACTTC. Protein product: CSVETVRGSYEQYF.

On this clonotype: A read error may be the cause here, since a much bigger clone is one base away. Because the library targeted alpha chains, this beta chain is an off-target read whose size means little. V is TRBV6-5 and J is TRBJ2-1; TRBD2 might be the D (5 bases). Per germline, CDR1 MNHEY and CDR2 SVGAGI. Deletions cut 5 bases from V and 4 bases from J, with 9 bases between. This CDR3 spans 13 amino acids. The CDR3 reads CASSTLAYNEQFF. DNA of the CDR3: TGTGCCAGCAGTACCCTAGCTTACAATGAGCAGTTCTTC.

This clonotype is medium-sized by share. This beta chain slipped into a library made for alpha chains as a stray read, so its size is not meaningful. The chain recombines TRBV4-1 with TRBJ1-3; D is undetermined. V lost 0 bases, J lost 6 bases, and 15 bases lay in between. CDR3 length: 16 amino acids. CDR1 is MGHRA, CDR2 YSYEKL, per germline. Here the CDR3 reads CASSQDPRAYQNTIYF. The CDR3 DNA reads TGCGCCAGCAGCCAAGACCCCCGGGCGTACCAAAACACCATATATTTT.

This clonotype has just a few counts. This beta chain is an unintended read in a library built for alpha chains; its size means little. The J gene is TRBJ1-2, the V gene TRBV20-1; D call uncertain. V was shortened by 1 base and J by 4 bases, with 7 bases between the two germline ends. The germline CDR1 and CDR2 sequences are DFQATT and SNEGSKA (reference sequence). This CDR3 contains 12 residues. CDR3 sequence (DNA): TGCAGTGCTAGAGTATCCAGCTATGGCTACACCTTC. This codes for CSARVSSYGYTF.